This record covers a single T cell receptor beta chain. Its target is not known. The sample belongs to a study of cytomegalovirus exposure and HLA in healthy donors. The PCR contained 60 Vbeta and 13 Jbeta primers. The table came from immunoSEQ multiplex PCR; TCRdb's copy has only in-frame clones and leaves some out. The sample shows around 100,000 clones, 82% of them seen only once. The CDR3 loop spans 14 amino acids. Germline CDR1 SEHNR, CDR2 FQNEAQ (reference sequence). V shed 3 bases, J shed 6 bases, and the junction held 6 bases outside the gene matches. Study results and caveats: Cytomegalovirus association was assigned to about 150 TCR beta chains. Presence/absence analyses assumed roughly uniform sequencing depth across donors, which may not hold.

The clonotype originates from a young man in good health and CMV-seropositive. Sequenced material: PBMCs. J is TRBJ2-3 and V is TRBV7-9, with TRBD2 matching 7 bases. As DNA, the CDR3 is TGTGCCAGCAGCTTCGGGGGGTTCAAGGATACGCAGTATTTT. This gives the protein CASSFGGFKDTQYF. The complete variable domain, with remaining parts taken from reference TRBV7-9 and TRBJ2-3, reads DTGVSQNPRHKITKRGQNVTFRCDPISEHNRLYWYRQTLGQGPEFLTYFQNEAQLEKSRLLSDRFSAERPKGSFSTLEIQRTEQGDSAMYLCASSFGGFKDTQYFGPGTRLTVL.